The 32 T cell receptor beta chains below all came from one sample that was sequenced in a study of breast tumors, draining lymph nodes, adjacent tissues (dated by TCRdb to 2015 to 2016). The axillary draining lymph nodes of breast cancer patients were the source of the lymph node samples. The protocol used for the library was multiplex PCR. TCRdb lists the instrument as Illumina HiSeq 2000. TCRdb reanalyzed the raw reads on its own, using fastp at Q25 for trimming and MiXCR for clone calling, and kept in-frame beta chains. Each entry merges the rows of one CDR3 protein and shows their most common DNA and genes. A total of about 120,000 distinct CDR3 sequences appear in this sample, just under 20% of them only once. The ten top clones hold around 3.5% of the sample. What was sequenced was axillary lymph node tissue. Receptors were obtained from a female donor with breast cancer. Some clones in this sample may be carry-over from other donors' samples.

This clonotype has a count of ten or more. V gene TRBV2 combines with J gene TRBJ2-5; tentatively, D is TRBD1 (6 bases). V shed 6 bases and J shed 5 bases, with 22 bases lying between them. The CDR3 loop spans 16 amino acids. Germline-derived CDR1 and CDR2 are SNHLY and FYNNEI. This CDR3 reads CASSGRVQGFGETQYF. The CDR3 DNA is TGTGCCAGCAGCGGACGTGTACAGGGTTTCGGGGAGACCCAGTACTTC.

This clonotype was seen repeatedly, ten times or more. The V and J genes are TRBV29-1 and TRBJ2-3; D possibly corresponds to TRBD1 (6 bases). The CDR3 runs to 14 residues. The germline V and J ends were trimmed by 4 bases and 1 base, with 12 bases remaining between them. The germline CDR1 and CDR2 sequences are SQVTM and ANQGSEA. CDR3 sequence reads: CSVADRIGTDTQYF. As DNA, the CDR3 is TGCAGCGTTGCAGACAGGATCGGCACAGATACGCAGTATTTT.

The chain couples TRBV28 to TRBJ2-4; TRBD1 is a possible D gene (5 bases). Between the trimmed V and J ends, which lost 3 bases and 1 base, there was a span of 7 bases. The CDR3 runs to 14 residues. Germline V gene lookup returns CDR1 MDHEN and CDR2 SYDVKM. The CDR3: CASSFAGAKNIQYF. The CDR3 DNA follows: TGTGCCAGCAGTTTCGCAGGGGCCAAAAACATTCAGTACTTC.

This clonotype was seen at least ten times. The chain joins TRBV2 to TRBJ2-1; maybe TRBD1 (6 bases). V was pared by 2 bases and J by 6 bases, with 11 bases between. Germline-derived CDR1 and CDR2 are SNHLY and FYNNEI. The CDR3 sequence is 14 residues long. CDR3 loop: CASSELGAGNEQFF. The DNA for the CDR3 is TGTGCCAGCAGTGAATTGGGGGCAGGCAATGAGCAGTTCTTC. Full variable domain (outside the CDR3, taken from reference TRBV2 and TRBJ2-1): EPEVTQTPSHQVTQMGQEVILRCVPISNHLYFYWYRQILGQKVEFLVSFYNNEISEKSEIFDDQFSVERPDGSNFTLKIRSTKLEDSAMYFCASSELGAGNEQFFGPGTRLTVL.

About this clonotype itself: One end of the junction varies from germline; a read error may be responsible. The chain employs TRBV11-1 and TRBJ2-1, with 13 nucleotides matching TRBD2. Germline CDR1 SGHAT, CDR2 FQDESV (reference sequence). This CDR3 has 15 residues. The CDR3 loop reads CASSKGLAGYSEQFF. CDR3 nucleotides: TGTGCCAGCAGCAAGGGACTAGCGGGGTACAGTGAGCAGTTCTTC.

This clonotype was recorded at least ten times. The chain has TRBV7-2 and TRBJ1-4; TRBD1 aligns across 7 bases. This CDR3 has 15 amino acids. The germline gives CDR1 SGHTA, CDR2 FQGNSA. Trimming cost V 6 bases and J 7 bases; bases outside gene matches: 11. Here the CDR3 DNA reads TGTGCCAGCAGAGAGACAGGGATAGTTTCTGAAAAACTGTTTTTT. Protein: CASRETGIVSEKLFF.

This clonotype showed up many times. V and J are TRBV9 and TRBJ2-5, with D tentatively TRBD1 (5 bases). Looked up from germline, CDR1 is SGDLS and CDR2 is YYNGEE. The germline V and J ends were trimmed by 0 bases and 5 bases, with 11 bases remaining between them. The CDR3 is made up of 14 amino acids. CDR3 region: CASSVVGALETQYF. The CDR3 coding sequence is TGTGCCAGCAGCGTAGTAGGGGCACTGGAGACCCAGTACTTC.

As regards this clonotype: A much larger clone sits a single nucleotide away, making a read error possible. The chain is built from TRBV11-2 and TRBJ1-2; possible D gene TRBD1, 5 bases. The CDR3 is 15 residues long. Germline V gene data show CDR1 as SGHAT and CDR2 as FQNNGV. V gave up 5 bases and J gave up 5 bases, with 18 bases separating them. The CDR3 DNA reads TGTGCCAGCAGCCCCCCGGGGGGGTTCGTTTATGGCTACACCTTC. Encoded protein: CASSPPGGFVYGYTF.

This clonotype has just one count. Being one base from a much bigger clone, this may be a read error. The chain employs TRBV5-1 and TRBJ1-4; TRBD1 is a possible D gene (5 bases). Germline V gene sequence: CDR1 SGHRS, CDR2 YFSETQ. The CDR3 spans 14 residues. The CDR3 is CAGSLGDRGEKLFF. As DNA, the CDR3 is TGCGCCGGCAGCTTGGGGGATCGTGGTGAAAAACTGTTTTTT. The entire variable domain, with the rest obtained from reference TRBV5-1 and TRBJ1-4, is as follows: KAGVTQTPRYLIKTRGQQVTLSCSPISGHRSVSWYQQTPGQGLQFLFEYFSETQRNKGNFPGRFSGRQFSNSRSEMNVSTLELGDSALYLCAGSLGDRGEKLFFGSGTQLSVL.

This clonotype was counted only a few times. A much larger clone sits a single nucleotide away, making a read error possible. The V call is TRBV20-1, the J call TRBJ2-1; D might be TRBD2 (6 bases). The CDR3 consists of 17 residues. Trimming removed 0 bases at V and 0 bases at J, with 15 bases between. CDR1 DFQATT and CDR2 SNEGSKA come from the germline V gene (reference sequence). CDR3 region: CSARDSAGRSSYNEQFF. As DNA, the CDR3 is TGCAGTGCTAGAGATTCTGCGGGAAGGAGCTCCTACAATGAGCAGTTCTTC.

The CDR3 is CSARESGGPSEQFF. In DNA, the CDR3 is TGCAGTGCTAGGGAAAGCGGGGGGCCTTCTGAGCAGTTCTTC. The chain couples TRBV20-1 to TRBJ2-1; TRBD2 aligns across 9 bases. The CDR3 is 14 amino acids. Germline lookup yields CDR1 DFQATT and CDR2 SNEGSKA (reference sequence). V dropped 3 bases and J dropped 9; count of bases not matched to a gene: 9.

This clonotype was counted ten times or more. The CDR3 DNA is TGTGCCAGCAGACTCAGCGGGCCCTACGAGCAGTACTTC. This translates into CASRLSGPYEQYF. The chain is built from TRBV12-3 or TRBV12-4 and TRBJ2-7; D possibly corresponds to TRBD2 (6 bases). The V end lost 6 bases, the J end lost 2 bases, and 11 bases lay between the germline ends. The CDR3 consists of 13 residues.

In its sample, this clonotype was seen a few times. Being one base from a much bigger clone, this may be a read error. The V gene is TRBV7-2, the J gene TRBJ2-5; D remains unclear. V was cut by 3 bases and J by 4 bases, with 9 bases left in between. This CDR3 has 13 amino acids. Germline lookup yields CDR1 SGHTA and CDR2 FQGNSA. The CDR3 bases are TGTGCCAGCAGCTTTCCTAACAGAGAGACCCAGTACTTC. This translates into CASSFPNRETQYF.

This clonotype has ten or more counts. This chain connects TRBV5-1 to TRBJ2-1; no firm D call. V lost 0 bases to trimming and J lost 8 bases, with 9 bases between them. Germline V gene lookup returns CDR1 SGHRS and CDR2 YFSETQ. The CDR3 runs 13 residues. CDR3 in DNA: TGCGCCAGCAGCTTGGGCCGGGCGGATGAGCAGTTCTTC. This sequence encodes CASSLGRADEQFF.

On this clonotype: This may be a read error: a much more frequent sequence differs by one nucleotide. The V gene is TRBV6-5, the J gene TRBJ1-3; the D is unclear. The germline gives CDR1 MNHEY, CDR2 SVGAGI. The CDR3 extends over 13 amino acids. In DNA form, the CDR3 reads TGTGGCAGCACCCGGGCATCCGGAAACACCATATATTTT. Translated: CGSTRASGNTIYF.

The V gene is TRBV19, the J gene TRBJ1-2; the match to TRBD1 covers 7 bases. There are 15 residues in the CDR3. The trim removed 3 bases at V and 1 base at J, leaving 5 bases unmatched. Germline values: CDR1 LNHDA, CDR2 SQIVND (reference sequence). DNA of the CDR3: TGTGCCAGTAGTATTGCGGGACAGCATAACTATGGCTACACCTTC. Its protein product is CASSIAGQHNYGYTF.

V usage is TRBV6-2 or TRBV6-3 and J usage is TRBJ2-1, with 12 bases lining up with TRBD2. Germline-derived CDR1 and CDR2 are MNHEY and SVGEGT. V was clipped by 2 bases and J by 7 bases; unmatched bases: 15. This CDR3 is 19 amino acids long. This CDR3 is CASSYLVSSGGADNNEQFF. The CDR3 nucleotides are TGTGCCAGCAGTTACCTTGTCTCTAGCGGGGGGGCGGATAATAATGAGCAGTTCTTC.

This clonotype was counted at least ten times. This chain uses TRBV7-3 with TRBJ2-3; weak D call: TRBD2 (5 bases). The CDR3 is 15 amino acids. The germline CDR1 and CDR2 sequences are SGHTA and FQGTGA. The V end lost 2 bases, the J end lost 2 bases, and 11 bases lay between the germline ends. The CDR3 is CASSLSSGYTDTQYF. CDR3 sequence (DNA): TGTGCCAGCAGCTTATCCAGCGGATACACAGATACGCAGTATTTT.

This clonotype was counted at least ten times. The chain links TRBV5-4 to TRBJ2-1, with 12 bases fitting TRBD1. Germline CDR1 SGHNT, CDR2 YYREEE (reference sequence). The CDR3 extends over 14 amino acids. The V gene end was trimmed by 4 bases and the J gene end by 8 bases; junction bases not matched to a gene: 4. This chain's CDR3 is CASSGDRGRDEQFF. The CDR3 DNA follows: TGTGCCAGCAGCGGGGACAGGGGGCGGGATGAGCAGTTCTTC.

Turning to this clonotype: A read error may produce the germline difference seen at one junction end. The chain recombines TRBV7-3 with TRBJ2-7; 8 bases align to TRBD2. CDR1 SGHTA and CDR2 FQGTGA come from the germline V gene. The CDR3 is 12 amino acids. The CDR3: CASSLAGGEQCF. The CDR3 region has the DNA TGTGCCAGCAGCTTAGCGGGGGGAGAGCAGTGCTTC.

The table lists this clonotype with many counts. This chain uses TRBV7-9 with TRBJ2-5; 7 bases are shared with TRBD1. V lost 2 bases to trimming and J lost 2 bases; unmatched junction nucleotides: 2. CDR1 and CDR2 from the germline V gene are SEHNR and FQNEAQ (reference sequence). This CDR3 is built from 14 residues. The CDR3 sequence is CASSLLGQQETQYF. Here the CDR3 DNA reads TGTGCCAGCAGCTTATTGGGACAGCAAGAGACCCAGTACTTC.

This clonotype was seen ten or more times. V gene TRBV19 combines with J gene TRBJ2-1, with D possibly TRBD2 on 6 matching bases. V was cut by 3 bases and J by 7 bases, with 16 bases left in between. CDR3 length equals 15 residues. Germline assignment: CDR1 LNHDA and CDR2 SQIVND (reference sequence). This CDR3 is CASSMGGLPGNEQFF. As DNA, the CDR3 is TGTGCCAGTAGTATGGGGGGACTGCCAGGGAATGAGCAGTTCTTC.

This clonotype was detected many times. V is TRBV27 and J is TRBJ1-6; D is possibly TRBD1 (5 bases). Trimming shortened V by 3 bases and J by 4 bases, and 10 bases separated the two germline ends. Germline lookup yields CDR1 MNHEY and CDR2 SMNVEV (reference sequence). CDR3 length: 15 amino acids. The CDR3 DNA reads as TGTGCCAGCAGTTTGCGGAGACAGTATAATTCACCCCTCCACTTT. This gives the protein CASSLRRQYNSPLHF.

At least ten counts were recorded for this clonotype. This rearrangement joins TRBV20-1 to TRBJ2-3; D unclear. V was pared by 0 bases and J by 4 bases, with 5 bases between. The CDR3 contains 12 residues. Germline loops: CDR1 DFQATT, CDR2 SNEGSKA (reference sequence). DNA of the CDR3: TGCAGTGCTAGAGAAACGGCAGATACGCAGTATTTT. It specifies CSARETADTQYF.

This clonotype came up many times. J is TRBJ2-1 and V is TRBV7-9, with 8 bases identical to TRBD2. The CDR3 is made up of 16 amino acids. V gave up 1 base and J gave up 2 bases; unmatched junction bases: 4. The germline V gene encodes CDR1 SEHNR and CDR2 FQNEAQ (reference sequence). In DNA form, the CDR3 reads TGTGCCAGCAGCTTAGGGGTCGGGGGGGCCTACAATGAGCAGTTCTTC. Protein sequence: CASSLGVGGAYNEQFF.

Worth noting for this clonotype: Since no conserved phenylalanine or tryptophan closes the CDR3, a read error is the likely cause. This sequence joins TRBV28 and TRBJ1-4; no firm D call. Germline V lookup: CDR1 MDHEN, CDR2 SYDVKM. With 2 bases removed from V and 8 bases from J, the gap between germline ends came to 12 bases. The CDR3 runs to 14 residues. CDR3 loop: CASSLGQLGEKLFL. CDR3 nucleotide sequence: TGTGCCAGCAGTTTAGGGCAGCTAGGGGAAAAACTGTTTCTT.

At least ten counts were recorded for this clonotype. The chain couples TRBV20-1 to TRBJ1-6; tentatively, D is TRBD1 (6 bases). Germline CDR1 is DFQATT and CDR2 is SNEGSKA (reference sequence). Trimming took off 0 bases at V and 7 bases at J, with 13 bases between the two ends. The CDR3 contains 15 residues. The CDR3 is CSARDQTGSNSPLHF. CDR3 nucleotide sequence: TGCAGTGCTAGAGATCAGACAGGAAGCAATTCACCCCTCCACTTT.

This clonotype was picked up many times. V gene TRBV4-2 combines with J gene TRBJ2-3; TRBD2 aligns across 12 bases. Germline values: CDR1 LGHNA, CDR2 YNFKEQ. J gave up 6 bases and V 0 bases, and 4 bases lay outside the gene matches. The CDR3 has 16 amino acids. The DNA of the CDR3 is TGTGCCAGCAGCCAAGATCTAGCGGGGGGGCTGGATACGCAGTATTTT. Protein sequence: CASSQDLAGGLDTQYF.

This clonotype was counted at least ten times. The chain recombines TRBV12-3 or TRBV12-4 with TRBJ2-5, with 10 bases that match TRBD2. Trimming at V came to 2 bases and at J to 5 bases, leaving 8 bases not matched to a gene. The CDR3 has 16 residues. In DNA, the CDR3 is TGTGCCAGCAGTTTACTTTCTAGCGGGAGTGGCGAGACCCAGTACTTC. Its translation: CASSLLSSGSGETQYF.

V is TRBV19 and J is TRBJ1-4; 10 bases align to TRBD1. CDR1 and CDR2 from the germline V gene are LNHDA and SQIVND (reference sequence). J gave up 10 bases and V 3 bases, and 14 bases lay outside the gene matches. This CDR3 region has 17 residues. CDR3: CASSILSPGQGIGKLFF. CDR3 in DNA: TGTGCCAGTAGTATCTTATCTCCGGGACAGGGGATCGGAAAACTGTTTTTT.

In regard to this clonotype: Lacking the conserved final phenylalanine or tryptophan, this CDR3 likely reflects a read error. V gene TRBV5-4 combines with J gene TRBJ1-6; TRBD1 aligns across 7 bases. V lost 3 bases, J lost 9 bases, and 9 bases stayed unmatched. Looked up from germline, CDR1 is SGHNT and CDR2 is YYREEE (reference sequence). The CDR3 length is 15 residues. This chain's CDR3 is CASSSRQGVGSPLHL. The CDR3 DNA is TGTGCCAGCAGCTCCCGACAGGGAGTGGGTTCACCCCTCCACCTT.

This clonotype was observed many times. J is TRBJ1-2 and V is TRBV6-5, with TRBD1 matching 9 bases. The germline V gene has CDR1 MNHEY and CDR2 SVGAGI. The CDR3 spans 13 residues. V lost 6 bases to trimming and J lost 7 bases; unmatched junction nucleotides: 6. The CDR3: CASRKQGAVGYTF. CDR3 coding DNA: TGTGCCAGCAGAAAACAGGGGGCGGTTGGCTACACCTTC.